This TCR beta chain came from a study of T cells in Graves' hyperthyroidism and ophthalmopathy. Study summary: Blood from the periphery was taken at initial diagnosis, before any treatment.

Overall study findings and caveats: The model anticipated ophthalmopathy a median about six months pre-onset.

This clonotype was seen more than once but under ten times. The antigen is undetermined. TCR beta CDR3 sequences were amplified from RNA transcripts. Primed by the HTBI set, a first-round RT-PCR was run on the TCR CDR3. One entry per CDR3 protein results from TCRdb running MiXCR on the multiplex PCR reads. This table holds some 500,000 distinct CDR3 sequences, around 22% found once. Sequenced material: blood. The source is a woman in her 30s with Graves' ophthalmopathy.

CDR3 sequence (DNA): TGCAGTGCTGGGGACAGGGGGCGCGTCTATGGCTACACCTTC. Its translation is CSAGDRGRVYGYTF. This sequence joins TRBV20-1 and TRBJ1-2, with TRBD1 matching 12 bases. The CDR3 length is 14 residues. J gave up 4 bases and V 5 bases, and 5 bases lay outside the gene matches. Germline lookup yields CDR1 DFQATT and CDR2 SNEGSKA (reference sequence).